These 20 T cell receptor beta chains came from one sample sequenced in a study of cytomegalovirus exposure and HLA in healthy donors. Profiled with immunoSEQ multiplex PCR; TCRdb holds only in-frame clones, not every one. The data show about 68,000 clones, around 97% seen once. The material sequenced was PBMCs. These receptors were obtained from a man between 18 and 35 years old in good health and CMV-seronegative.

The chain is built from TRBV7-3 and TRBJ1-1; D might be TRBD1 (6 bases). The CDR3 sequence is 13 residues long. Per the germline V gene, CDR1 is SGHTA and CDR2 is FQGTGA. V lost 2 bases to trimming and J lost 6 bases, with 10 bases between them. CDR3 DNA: TGTGCCAGCAGCTTAGAAGGGGGGGCTGAAGCTTTCTTT. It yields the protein CASSLEGGAEAFF.

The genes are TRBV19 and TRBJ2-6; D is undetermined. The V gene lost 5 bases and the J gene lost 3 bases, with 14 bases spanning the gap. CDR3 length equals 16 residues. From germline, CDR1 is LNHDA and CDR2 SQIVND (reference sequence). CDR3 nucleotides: TGTGCCAGTAGTCCCCGGCGGCCCCTTGGGGCCAACGTCCTGACTTTC. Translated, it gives CASSPRRPLGANVLTF.

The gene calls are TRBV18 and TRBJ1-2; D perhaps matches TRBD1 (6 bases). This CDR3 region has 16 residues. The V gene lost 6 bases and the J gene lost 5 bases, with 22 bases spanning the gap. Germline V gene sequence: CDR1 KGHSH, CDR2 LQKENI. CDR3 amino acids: CASSPRGTQQIYGYTF. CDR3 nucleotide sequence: TGTGCCAGCTCTCCGAGGGGGACACAACAGATTTATGGCTACACCTTC.

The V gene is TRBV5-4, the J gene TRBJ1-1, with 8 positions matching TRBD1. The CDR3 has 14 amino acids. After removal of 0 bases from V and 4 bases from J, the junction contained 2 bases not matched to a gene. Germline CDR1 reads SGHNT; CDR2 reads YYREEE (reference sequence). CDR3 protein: CASSLADRVTEAFF. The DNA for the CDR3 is TGTGCCAGCAGCTTGGCGGACAGGGTCACTGAAGCTTTCTTT.

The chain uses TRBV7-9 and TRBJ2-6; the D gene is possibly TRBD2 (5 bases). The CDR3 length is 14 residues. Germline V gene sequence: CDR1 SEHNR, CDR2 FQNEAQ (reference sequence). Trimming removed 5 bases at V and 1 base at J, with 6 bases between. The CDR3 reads CASSPGSGANVLTF. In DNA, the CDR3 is TGTGCCAGCAGCCCGGGGTCTGGGGCCAACGTCCTGACTTTC.

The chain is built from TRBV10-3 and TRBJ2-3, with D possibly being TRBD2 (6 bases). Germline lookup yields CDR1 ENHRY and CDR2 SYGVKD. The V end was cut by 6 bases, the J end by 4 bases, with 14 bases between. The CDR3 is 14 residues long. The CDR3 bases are TGTGCCATCAGCGAGACTAGGTCGTCAGATACGCAGTATTTT. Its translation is CAISETRSSDTQYF.

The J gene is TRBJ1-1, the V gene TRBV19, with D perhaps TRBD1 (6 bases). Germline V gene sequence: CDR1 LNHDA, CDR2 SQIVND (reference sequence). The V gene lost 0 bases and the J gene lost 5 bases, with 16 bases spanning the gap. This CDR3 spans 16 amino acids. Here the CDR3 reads CASSIDRAGAPTEAFF. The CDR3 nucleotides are TGTGCCAGTAGTATAGATCGGGCGGGGGCGCCGACTGAAGCTTTCTTT.

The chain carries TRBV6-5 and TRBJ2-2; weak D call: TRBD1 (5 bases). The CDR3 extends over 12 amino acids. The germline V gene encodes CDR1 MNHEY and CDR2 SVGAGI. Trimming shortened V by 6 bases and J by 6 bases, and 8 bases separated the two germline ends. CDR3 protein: CASSLGAGELFF. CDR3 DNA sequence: TGTGCCAGCAGCCTAGGGGCCGGGGAGCTGTTTTTT.

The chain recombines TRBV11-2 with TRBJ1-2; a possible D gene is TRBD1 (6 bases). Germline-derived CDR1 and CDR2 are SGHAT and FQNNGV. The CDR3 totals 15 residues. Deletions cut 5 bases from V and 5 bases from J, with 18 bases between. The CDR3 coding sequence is TGTGCCAGCAGCCCAGGGGTAGGGGGAACATATGGCTACACCTTC. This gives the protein CASSPGVGGTYGYTF.

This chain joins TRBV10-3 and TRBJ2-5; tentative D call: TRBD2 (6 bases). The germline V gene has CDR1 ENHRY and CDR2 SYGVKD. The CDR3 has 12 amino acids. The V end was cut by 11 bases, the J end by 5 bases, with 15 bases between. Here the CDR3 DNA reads TGTGCCCTCCCGACTGGAGGGGAGACCCAGTACTTC. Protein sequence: CALPTGGETQYF.

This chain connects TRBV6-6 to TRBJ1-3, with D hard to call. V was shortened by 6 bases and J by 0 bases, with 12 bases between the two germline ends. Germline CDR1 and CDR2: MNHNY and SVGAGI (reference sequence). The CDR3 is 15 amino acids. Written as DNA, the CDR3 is TGTGCCAGCAGGAACGGGGTCCCCTCTGGAAACACCATATATTTT. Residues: CASRNGVPSGNTIYF.

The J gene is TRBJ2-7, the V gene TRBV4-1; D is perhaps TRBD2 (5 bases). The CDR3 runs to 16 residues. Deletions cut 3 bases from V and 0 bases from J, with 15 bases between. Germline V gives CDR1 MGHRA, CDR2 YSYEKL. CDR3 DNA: TGCGCCAGCAGCCAGGCGCGGACTGCGAGCTCCTACGAGCAGTACTTC. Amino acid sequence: CASSQARTASSYEQYF.

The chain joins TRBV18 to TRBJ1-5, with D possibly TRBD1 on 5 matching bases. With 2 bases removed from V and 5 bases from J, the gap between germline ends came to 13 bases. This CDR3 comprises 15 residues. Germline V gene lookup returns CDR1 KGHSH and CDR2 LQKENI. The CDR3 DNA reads TGTGCCAGCTCACCATCAAGAATAGGGGATCAGCCCCAGCATTTT. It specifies CASSPSRIGDQPQHF.

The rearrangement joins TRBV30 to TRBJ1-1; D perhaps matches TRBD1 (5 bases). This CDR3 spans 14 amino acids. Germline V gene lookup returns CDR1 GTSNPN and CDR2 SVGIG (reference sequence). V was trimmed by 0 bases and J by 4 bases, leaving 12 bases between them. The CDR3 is CAWSVAGRGTEAFF. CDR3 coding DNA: TGTGCCTGGAGTGTGGCAGGGAGGGGCACTGAAGCTTTCTTT.

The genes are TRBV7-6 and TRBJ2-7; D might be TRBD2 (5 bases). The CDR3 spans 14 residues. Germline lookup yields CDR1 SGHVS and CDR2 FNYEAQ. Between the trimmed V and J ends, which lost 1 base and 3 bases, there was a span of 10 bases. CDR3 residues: CASSLGETSYEQYF. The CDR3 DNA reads TGTGCCAGCAGCTTAGGAGAAACTAGCTACGAGCAGTACTTC.

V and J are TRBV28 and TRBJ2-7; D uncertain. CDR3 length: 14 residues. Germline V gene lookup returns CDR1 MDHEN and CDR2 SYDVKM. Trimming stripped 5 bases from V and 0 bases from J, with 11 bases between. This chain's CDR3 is CASSRPSSSYEQYF. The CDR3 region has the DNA TGTGCCAGCAGTCGCCCCTCTAGCTCCTACGAGCAGTACTTC.

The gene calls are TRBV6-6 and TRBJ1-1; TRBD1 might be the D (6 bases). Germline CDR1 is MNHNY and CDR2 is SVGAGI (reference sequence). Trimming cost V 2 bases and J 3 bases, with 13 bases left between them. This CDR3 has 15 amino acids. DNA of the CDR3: TGTGCCAGCAGTTACCTGGGGGGGCTGGACACTGAAGCTTTCTTT. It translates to CASSYLGGLDTEAFF.

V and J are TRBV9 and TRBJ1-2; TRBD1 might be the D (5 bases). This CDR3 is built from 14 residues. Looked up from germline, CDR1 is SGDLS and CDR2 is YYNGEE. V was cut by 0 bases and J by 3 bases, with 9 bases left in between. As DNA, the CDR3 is TGTGCCAGCAGCGTAGGGCGGGGGGACTATGGCTACACCTTC. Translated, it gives CASSVGRGDYGYTF.

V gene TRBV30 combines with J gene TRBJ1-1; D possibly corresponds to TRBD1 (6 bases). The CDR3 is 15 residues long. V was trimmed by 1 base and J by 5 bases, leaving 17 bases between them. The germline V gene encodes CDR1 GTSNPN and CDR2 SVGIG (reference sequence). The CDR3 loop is CAWSDKGGAKTEAFF. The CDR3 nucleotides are TGTGCCTGGAGTGACAAAGGGGGGGCGAAGACTGAAGCTTTCTTT.

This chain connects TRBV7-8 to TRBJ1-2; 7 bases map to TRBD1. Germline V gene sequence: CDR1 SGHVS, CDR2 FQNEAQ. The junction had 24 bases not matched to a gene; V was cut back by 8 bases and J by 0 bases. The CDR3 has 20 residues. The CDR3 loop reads CASGPSFIGDRTKANYGYTF. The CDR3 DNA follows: TGTGCCAGCGGGCCGTCATTTATCGGGGACAGAACCAAAGCTAACTATGGCTACACCTTC.